In its sample, the clone carrying this T cell receptor beta chain was seen many times. The antigen is unknown. This entry belongs to a study of identical twins. Study-wide findings and caveats: Twins' excess sharing was less marked for out-of-frame beta sequences. Conclusions came from cross-sectional statistical analysis, not from following the same donors.

TCRdb passed the 5' RACE reads through MiXCR, listing each CDR3 protein once. The sample lists around 240,000 distinct CDR3 sequences; 5.5% to 8% were seen once. Another study also made use of these data, one on yellow fever vaccine responses in identical twins.

Sequenced sample: memory (CD45RO+) T cells sorted from blood. This sequence originates from a woman under 30 in good health.

The CDR3 sequence is CASSPGTADYGYTF. The CDR3 nucleotides are TGTGCCAGCAGCCCAGGGACGGCCGACTATGGCTACACCTTC. J is TRBJ1-2 and V is TRBV7-2; D is possibly TRBD1 (5 bases). This CDR3 has 14 residues. The V end was cut by 5 bases, the J end by 3 bases, with 13 bases between. CDR1 and CDR2 (germline): SGHTA, FQGNSA. Full variable domain (remainder filled in from reference TRBV7-2 and TRBJ1-2): GAGVSQSPSNKVTEKGKDVELRCDPISGHTALYWYRQSLGQGLEFLIYFQGNSAPDKSGLPSDRFSAERTGGSVSTLTIQRTQQEDSAVYLCASSPGTADYGYTFGSGTRLTVV.